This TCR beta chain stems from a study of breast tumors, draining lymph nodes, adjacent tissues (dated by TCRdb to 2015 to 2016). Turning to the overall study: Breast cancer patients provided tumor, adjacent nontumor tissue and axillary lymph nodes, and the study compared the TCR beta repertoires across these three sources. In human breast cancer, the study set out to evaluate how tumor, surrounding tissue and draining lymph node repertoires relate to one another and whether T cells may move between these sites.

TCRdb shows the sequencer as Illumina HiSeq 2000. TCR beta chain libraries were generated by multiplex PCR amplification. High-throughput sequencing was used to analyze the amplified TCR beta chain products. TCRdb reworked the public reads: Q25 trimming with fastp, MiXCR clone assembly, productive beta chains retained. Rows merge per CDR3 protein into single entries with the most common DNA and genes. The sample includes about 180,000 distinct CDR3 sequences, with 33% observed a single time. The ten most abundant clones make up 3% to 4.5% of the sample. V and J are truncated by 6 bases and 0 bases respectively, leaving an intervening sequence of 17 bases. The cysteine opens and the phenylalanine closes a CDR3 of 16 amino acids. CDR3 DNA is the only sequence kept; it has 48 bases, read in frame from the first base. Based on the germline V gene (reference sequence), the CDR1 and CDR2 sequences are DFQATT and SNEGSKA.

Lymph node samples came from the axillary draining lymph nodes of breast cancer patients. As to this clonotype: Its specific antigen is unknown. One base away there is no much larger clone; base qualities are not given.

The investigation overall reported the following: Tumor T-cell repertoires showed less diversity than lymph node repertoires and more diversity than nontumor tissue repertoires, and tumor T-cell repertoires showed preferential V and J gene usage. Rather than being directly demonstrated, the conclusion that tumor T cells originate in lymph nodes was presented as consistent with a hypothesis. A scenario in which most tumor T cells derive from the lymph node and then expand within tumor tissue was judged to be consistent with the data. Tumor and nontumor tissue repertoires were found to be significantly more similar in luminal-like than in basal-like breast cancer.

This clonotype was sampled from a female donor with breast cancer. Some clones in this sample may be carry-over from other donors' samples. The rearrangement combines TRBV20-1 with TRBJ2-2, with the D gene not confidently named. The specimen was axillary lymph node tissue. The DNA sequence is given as TGCAGTGCAACTAAACCGGGCTGTGCGAACACCGGGGAGCTGTTTTTT. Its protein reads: CSATKPGCANTGELFF.